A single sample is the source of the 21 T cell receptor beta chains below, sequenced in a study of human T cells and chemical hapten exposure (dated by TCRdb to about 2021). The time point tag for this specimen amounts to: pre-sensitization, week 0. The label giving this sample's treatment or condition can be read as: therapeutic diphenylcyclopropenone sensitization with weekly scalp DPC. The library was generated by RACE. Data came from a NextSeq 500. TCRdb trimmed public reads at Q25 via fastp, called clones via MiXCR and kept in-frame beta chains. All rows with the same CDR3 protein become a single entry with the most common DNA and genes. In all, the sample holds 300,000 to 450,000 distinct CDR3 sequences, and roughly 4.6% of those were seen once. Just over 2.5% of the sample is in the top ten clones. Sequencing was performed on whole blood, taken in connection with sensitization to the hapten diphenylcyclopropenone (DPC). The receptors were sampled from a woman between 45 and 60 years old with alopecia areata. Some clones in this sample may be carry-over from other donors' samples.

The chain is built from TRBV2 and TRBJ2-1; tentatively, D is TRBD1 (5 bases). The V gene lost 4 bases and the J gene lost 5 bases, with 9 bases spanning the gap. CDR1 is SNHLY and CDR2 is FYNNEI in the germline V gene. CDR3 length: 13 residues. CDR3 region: CASSADRHNEQFF. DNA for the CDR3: TGTGCCAGCAGTGCTGACAGACACAATGAGCAGTTCTTC.

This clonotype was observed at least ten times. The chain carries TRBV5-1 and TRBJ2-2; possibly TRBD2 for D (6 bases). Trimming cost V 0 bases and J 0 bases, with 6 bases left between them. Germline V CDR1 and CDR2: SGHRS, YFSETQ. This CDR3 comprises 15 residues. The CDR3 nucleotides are TGCGCCAGCAGCTTGGGACTAGCGAACACCGGGGAGCTGTTTTTT. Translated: CASSLGLANTGELFF.

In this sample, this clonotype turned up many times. In DNA form, the CDR3 reads TGCAGCGTTGAAGTGGGACAGCCTTATTCTGGCTACACCTTC. Encoded protein: CSVEVGQPYSGYTF. J is TRBJ1-2 and V is TRBV29-1; 7 bases fit TRBD1. The trim removed 1 base at V and 7 bases at J, leaving 9 bases unmatched. Germline-derived CDR1 and CDR2 are SQVTM and ANQGSEA. This CDR3 region has 14 residues.

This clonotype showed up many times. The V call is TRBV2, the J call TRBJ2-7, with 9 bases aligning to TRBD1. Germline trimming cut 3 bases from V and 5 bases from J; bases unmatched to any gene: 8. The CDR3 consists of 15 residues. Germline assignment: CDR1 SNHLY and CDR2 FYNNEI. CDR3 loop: CASSEWDRDDDEQYF. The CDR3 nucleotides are TGTGCCAGCAGTGAGTGGGACAGGGATGACGACGAGCAGTACTTC.

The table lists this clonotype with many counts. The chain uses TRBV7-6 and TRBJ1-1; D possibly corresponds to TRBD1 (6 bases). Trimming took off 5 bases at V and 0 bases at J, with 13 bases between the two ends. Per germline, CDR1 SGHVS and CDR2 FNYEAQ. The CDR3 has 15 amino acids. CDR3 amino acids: CASSPITGLNTEAFF. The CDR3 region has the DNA TGTGCCAGCAGCCCCATTACAGGGTTGAACACTGAAGCTTTCTTT.

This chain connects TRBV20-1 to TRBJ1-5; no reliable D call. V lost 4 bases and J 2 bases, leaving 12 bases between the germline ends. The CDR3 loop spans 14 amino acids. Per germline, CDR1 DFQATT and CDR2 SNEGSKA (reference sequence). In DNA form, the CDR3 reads TGCAGTGCTAAGGTTCCGGTGGGCAATCAGCCCCAGCATTTT. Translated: CSAKVPVGNQPQHF.

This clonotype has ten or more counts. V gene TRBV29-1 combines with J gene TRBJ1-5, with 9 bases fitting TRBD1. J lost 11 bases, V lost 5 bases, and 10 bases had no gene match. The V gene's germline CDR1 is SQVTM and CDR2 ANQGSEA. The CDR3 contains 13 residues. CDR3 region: CSVSPTGGKAQHF. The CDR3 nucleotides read TGCAGCGTTTCCCCGACAGGGGGGAAGGCCCAGCATTTT.

The chain's CDR3 is CASILDGVRAFF. The CDR3 region has the DNA TGTGCCAGCATCCTAGATGGGGTACGGGCTTTCTTT. V and J are TRBV2 and TRBJ1-1; no firm D call. Trimming left V 7 bases short and J 11 bases short, with 17 bases between. The germline gives CDR1 SNHLY, CDR2 FYNNEI. The CDR3 is made up of 12 amino acids.

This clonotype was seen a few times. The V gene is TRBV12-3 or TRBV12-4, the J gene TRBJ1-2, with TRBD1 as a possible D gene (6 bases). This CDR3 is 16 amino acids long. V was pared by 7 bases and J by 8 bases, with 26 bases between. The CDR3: CASTLGGGAYEGGYTF. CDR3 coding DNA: TGTGCCAGCACCCTGGGGGGGGGCGCATATGAAGGAGGCTACACCTTC.

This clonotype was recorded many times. CDR3 in DNA: TGTGCCAGCAGCCACCCGGGACTAGGAGCCTTCGAGCAGTACTTC. It translates to CASSHPGLGAFEQYF. The rearrangement joins TRBV3-1 to TRBJ2-7; 8 bases agree with TRBD2. The CDR3 is 15 amino acids. CDR1 is LGHDT, CDR2 YNNKEL, per germline (reference sequence). V was clipped by 3 bases and J by 6 bases; unmatched bases: 10.

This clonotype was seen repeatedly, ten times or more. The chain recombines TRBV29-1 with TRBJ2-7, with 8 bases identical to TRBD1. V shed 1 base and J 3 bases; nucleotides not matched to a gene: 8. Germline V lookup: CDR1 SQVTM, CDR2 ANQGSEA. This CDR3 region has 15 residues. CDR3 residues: CSVEAPGQEDYEQYF. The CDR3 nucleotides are TGCAGCGTTGAAGCCCCGGGACAGGAGGACTACGAGCAGTACTTC.

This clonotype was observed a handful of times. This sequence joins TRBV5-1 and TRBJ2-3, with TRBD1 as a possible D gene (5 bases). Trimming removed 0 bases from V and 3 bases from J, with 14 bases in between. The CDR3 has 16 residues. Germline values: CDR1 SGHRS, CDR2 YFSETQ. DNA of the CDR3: TGCGCCAGCAGCTTGGAAAGGGGCGCTTCGACAGATACGCAGTATTTT. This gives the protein CASSLERGASTDTQYF.

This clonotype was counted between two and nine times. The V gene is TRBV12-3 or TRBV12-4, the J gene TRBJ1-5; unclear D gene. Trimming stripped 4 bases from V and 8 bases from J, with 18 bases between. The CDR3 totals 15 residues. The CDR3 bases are TGTGCCAGCAGTTCCCTTGGGGTCTCCTGGGAGCCCCAGCATTTT. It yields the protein CASSSLGVSWEPQHF.

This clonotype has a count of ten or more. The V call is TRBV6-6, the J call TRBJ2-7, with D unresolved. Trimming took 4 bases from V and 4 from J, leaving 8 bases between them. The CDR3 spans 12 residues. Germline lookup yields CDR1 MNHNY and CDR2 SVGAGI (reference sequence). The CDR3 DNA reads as TGTGCCAGCAGTTTAACCAAATACGAGCAGTACTTC. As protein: CASSLTKYEQYF.

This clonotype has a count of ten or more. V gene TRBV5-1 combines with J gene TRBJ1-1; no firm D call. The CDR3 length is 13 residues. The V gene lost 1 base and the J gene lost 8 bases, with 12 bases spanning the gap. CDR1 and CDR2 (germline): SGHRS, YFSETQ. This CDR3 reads CASSLNARTEAFF. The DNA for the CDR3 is TGCGCCAGCAGCTTGAATGCGCGGACCGAAGCTTTCTTT.

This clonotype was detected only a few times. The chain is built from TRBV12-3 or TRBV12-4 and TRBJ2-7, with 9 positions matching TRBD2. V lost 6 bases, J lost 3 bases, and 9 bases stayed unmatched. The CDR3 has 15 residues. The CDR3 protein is CASSFSGSSVYEQYF. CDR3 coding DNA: TGTGCCAGCAGCTTTAGCGGGAGCTCAGTCTACGAGCAGTACTTC.

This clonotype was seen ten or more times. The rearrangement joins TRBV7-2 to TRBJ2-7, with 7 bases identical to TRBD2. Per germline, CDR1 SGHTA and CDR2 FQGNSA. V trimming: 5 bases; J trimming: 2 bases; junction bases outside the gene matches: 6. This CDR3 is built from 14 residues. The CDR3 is CASSIQSGTYEQYF. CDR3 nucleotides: TGTGCCAGCAGCATCCAGAGCGGGACCTACGAGCAGTACTTC.

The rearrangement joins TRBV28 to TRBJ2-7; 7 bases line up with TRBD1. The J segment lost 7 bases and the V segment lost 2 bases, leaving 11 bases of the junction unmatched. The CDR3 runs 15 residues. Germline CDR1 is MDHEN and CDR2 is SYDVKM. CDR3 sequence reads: CASSLDREFVREQYF. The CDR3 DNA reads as TGTGCCAGCAGTTTAGACAGGGAGTTTGTTAGGGAGCAGTACTTC.

The CDR3 region has the DNA TGTGCCAGCAGTTGGACGGCAGATACGCAGTATTTT. This gives the protein CASSWTADTQYF. The rearrangement links TRBV27 to TRBJ2-3; the D is unclear. Trimming took 4 bases from V and 4 from J, leaving 6 bases between them. Germline values: CDR1 MNHEY, CDR2 SMNVEV (reference sequence). This CDR3 region has 12 residues.

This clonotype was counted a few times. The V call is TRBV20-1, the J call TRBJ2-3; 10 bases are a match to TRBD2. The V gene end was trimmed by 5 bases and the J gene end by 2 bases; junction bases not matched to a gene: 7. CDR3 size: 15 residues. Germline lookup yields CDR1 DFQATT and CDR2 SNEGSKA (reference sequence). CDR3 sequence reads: CSAVVLAGNTDTQYF. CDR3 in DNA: TGCAGTGCTGTGGTACTAGCGGGGAACACAGATACGCAGTATTTT.

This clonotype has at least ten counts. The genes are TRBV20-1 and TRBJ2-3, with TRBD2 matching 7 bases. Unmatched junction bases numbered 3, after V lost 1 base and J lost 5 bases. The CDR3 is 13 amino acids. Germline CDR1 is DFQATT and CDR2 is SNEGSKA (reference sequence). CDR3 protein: CSARVTGGDTQYF. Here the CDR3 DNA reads TGCAGTGCTAGAGTAACGGGAGGAGATACGCAGTATTTT.